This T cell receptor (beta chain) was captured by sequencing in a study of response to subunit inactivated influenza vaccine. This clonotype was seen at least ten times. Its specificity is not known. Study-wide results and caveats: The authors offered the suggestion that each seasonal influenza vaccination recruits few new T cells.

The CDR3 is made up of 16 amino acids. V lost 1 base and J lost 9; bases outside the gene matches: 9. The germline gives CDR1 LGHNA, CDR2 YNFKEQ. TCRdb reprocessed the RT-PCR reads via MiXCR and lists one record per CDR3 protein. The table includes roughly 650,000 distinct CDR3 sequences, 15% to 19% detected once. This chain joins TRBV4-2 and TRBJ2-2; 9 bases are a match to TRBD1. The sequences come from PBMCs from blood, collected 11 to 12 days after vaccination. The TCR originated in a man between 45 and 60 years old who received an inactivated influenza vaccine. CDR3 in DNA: TGTGCCAGCAGCCAAGTTGGACAGGGGTCGCACCGGGAGCTGTTTTTT. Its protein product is CASSQVGQGSHRELFF.